This T cell receptor beta chain comes out of a study of blood T cell repertoires in COVID-19. About the research overall: The cDNA or gDNA used as material had been derived from T cells, B-cell-depleted T cells, or PBMCs.

Germline V CDR1 and CDR2: SGHVS, FNYEAQ. With 5 bases removed from V and 5 bases from J, the gap between germline ends came to 18 bases. The CDR3 has 15 residues. The method was immunoSEQ multiplex PCR; TCRdb's version includes in-frame clones alone and lacks a portion of them. Counted here are roughly 80,000 clones, 80% to 90% occurring once; the ten biggest clones make up over 15%. The sequence was obtained from a woman aged 55-75 years with acute or convalescent COVID-19. V and J are TRBV7-6 and TRBJ1-2; tentative D call: TRBD1 (6 bases). Sequenced: peripheral blood. The CDR3 region is CASSIGQNPIYGYTF. The DNA for the CDR3 is TGTGCCAGCAGCATAGGACAGAACCCCATTTATGGCTACACCTTC.